This passage covers 11 T cell receptor beta chains from one sample sequenced in a study of T cell responses to AZD1222 COVID-19 vaccine. The data were produced by immunoSEQ multiplex PCR, yet TCRdb's version contains in-frame clones alone and is incomplete. The table records under 200,000 clones, about 90% of them present only once. Sequenced here: peripheral blood, sampled 28 days after the second AZD1222 dose. These receptors originate from an adult who received the AZD1222 COVID-19 vaccine.

The chain combines TRBV4-1 with TRBJ2-5; TRBD1 might be the D (5 bases). The CDR3 spans 16 residues. The V gene's germline CDR1 is MGHRA and CDR2 YSYEKL. V was cut by 1 base and J by 2 bases, with 14 bases left in between. The CDR3 sequence is CASSQVGADSQETQYF. The CDR3 region has the DNA TGCGCCAGCAGCCAAGTTGGGGCCGACAGTCAAGAGACCCAGTACTTC.

The chain has TRBV7-9 and TRBJ1-2; the D gene is possibly TRBD1 (5 bases). Trimming took off 5 bases at V and 2 bases at J, with 12 bases between the two ends. CDR3 size: 14 residues. From germline, CDR1 is SEHNR and CDR2 FQNEAQ (reference sequence). CDR3: CASSSRQTNYGYTF. CDR3 nucleotide sequence: TGTGCCAGCAGCAGCCGACAGACGAACTATGGCTACACCTTC. Full variable domain (outside the CDR3, taken from reference TRBV7-9 and TRBJ1-2): DTGVSQNPRHKITKRGQNVTFRCDPISEHNRLYWYRQTLGQGPEFLTYFQNEAQLEKSRLLSDRFSAERPKGSFSTLEIQRTEQGDSAMYLCASSSRQTNYGYTFGSGTRLTVV.

The gene calls are TRBV11-1 and TRBJ2-7; 7 nucleotides agree with TRBD2. Germline values: CDR1 SGHAT, CDR2 FQDESV (reference sequence). This CDR3 is built from 15 residues. V was clipped by 5 bases and J by 3 bases; unmatched bases: 10. In DNA form, the CDR3 reads TGTGCCAGCAGCCCATTGGGGGAGGGCCTCTACGAGCAGTACTTC. It specifies CASSPLGEGLYEQYF.

The chain combines TRBV24-1 with TRBJ2-3; D assignment may be TRBD1 or TRBD2 (6 bases each). The CDR3 totals 15 residues. In germline, CDR1 is KGHDR, CDR2 SFDVKD. The ends were cut back, 4 bases at V and 4 bases at J, with 14 bases in the middle. The CDR3 loop is CATSDPRGPADTQYF. The DNA for the CDR3 is TGTGCCACCAGTGACCCCCGGGGGCCGGCAGATACGCAGTATTTT.

The rearrangement links TRBV18 to TRBJ1-1; the match to TRBD1 covers 7 bases. Germline CDR1 and CDR2: KGHSH and LQKENI. Trimming at V came to 3 bases and at J to 4 bases, leaving 17 bases not matched to a gene. The CDR3 spans 18 residues. CDR3 residues: CASSPLIAGGLGSTEAFF. The CDR3 DNA reads as TGTGCCAGCTCACCGCTAATAGCAGGGGGATTGGGTAGCACTGAAGCTTTCTTT. The full variable domain, in which reference TRBV18 and TRBJ1-1 provide the parts outside the CDR3, is NAGVMQNPRHLVRRRGQEARLRCSPMKGHSHVYWYRQLPEEGLKFMVYLQKENIIDESGMPKERFSAEFPKEGPSILRIQQVVRGDSAAYFCASSPLIAGGLGSTEAFFGQGTRLTVV.

The chain links TRBV19 to TRBJ1-1; the D gene is possibly TRBD1 (5 bases). Between the trimmed V and J ends, which lost 3 bases and 8 bases, there was a span of 16 bases. In germline, CDR1 is LNHDA, CDR2 SQIVND (reference sequence). This CDR3 comprises 14 residues. Written as DNA, the CDR3 is TGTGCCAGTAGTATGGGGGAAGGGATAGGAGAAGCTTTCTTT. This sequence encodes CASSMGEGIGEAFF. Full variable domain (outside the CDR3, taken from reference TRBV19 and TRBJ1-1): DGGITQSPKYLFRKEGQNVTLSCEQNLNHDAMYWYRQDPGQGLRLIYYSQIVNDFQKGDIAEGYSVSREKKESFPLTVTSAQKNPTAFYLCASSMGEGIGEAFFGQGTRLTVV.

This clone came up once. The chain joins TRBV12-5 to TRBJ1-1; D unclear. Germline V gene sequence: CDR1 LGHNT, CDR2 FRNRAP. CDR3 length equals 16 residues. V was pared by 0 bases and J by 3 bases, with 14 bases between. This CDR3 reads CASGLVLTQRDTEAFF. CDR3 sequence (DNA): TGTGCTAGTGGTTTGGTACTGACACAGAGGGACACTGAAGCTTTCTTT.

The CDR3 region is CATSDLLRETQYF. Here the CDR3 DNA reads TGTGCCACCAGTGATTTGCTCCGTGAGACCCAGTACTTC. V and J are TRBV24-1 and TRBJ2-5; D not certain. Trimming pared 0 bases from V and 5 bases from J, leaving 6 bases between. This CDR3 has 13 amino acids. Germline CDR1 reads KGHDR; CDR2 reads SFDVKD.

The chain recombines TRBV7-2 with TRBJ1-6; D is unresolved. V was pared by 1 base and J by 8 bases, with 15 bases between. There are 16 residues in the CDR3. Germline V gene lookup returns CDR1 SGHTA and CDR2 FQGNSA. This chain's CDR3 is CASSLVAGNRHSPLHF. DNA for the CDR3: TGTGCCAGCAGCTTAGTGGCCGGTAACCGCCATTCACCCCTCCACTTT.

The chain carries TRBV11-2 and TRBJ2-7; TRBD2 is a possible D gene (5 bases). CDR1 SGHAT and CDR2 FQNNGV come from the germline V gene. Trimming removed 0 bases at V and 8 bases at J, with 11 bases between. The CDR3 loop spans 13 amino acids. The CDR3 reads CASSLDIGDQQYF. In DNA, the CDR3 is TGTGCCAGCAGCTTAGATATCGGGGATCAGCAGTACTTC.

The chain has TRBV5-1 and TRBJ2-1; D is undetermined. The V gene's germline CDR1 is SGHRS and CDR2 YFSETQ. V gave up 7 bases and J gave up 0 bases, with 17 bases separating them. The CDR3 runs to 16 residues. CDR3 amino acids: CASDPGVMSSYNEQFF. DNA of the CDR3: TGCGCCAGCGACCCGGGTGTTATGAGCTCCTACAATGAGCAGTTCTTC.